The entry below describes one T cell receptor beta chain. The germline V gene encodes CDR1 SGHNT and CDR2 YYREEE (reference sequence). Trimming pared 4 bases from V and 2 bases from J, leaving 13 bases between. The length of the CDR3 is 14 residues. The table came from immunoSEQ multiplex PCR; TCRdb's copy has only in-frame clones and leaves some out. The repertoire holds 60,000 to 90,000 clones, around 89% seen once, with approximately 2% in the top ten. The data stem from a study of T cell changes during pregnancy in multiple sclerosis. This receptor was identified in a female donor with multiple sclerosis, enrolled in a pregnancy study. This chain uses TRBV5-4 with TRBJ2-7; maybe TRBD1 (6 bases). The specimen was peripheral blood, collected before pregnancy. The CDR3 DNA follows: TGTGCCAGCAGCCTGGGACACGCAGCCTACGAGCAGTACTTC. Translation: CASSLGHAAYEQYF.